Each of the 14 T cell receptor beta chains below was sequenced from the same sample in a study of blood T cell repertoires in COVID-19. This table comes from immunoSEQ multiplex PCR, and its TCRdb copy is limited to in-frame clones, with some not included. Here the sample spans around 57,000 clones, 82% being singletons. The material sequenced was peripheral blood. These receptors were obtained from a woman in her sixties or seventies with acute or convalescent COVID-19.

V gene TRBV11-3 combines with J gene TRBJ2-3; TRBD2 matches at 14 bases. The CDR3 has 18 residues. J was trimmed by 1 base and V by 0 bases; bases with no gene match: 3. From germline, CDR1 is SGHNT and CDR2 YENEEA. CDR3 DNA sequence: TGTGCCAGCAGCTTAGATGGGACTAGCGGGGGACGCACAGATACGCAGTATTTT. Its protein is CASSLDGTSGGRTDTQYF.

This rearrangement joins TRBV5-1 to TRBJ2-1; 7 nucleotides agree with TRBD2. The CDR3 contains 16 residues. The V and J ends lost 4 bases and 10 bases, in that order; junction bases with no gene match: 17. Germline assignment: CDR1 SGHRS and CDR2 YFSETQ. The CDR3 protein is CASSPLGLAASGEQFF. The CDR3 coding sequence is TGCGCCAGCAGCCCCTTAGGGCTAGCGGCGAGCGGAGAGCAGTTCTTC. The whole variable domain, filled in from reference TRBV5-1 and TRBJ2-1, reads KAGVTQTPRYLIKTRGQQVTLSCSPISGHRSVSWYQQTPGQGLQFLFEYFSETQRNKGNFPGRFSGRQFSNSRSEMNVSTLELGDSALYLCASSPLGLAASGEQFFGPGTRLTVL.

The J gene is TRBJ2-7, the V gene TRBV7-9; the D gene is possibly TRBD2 (6 bases). V lost 4 bases and J 5 bases, leaving 15 bases between the germline ends. The CDR3 length is 14 residues. Germline CDR1 is SEHNR and CDR2 is FQNEAQ (reference sequence). The CDR3 DNA follows: TGTGCCAGCAGCTCCTTAGGCGGGGACCACGAGCAGTACTTC. It specifies CASSSLGGDHEQYF.

The rearrangement links TRBV6-2 or TRBV6-3 to TRBJ1-5, with 9 bases fitting TRBD1. The trim removed 4 bases at V and 6 bases at J, leaving 7 bases unmatched. The CDR3 contains 15 residues. The germline CDR1 and CDR2 sequences are MNHEY and SVGEGT. Here the CDR3 reads CASSFGTGPVQPQHF. The DNA of the CDR3 is TGTGCCAGCAGTTTCGGGACAGGGCCAGTTCAGCCCCAGCATTTT.

This clone was recorded a few times. In DNA form, the CDR3 reads TGTGCCTGGGGCAGGGGGGTCGACGAGCAGTACTTC. It yields the protein CAWGRGVDEQYF. V is TRBV30 and J is TRBJ2-7; D perhaps matches TRBD1 (7 bases). The CDR3 has 12 amino acids. V was trimmed by 5 bases and J by 5 bases, leaving 13 bases between them. Germline V gene lookup returns CDR1 GTSNPN and CDR2 SVGIG (reference sequence).

The genes are TRBV5-6 and TRBJ2-7; 9 bases align to TRBD2. The germline gives CDR1 SGHDT, CDR2 YYEEEE. After removal of 6 bases from V and 2 bases from J, the junction contained 6 bases not matched to a gene. CDR3 size: 14 residues. CDR3 in DNA: TGTGCCAGCATCAATAGCGGGGGTCCCTACGAGCAGTACTTC. Translating gives CASINSGGPYEQYF.

This clone was seen just once. The J gene is TRBJ2-1, the V gene TRBV7-9; TRBD2 is a possible D gene (5 bases). Germline V gene sequence: CDR1 SEHNR, CDR2 FQNEAQ (reference sequence). The CDR3 length is 15 residues. Trimming took 3 bases from V and 4 from J, leaving 13 bases between them. The chain's CDR3 is CASSFQWTVYNEQFF. As DNA, the CDR3 is TGTGCCAGCAGCTTTCAGTGGACTGTGTACAATGAGCAGTTCTTC.

The V gene is TRBV30, the J gene TRBJ1-3; D ambiguous. The CDR3 contains 12 residues. Trimming removed 1 base from V and 7 bases from J, with 8 bases in between. The germline gives CDR1 GTSNPN, CDR2 SVGIG (reference sequence). CDR3 nucleotide sequence: TGTGCCTGGAGTGCGGAGTTCAACACCATATATTTT. Its protein is CAWSAEFNTIYF.

This chain joins TRBV18 and TRBJ2-1, with 7 bases that match TRBD2. CDR3 length: 16 amino acids. Germline trimming cut 4 bases from V and 4 bases from J; bases unmatched to any gene: 10. CDR1 is KGHSH and CDR2 is LQKENI in the germline V gene. The chain's CDR3 is CASSREGGPVYNEQFF. Here the CDR3 DNA reads TGTGCCAGCTCACGGGAGGGAGGCCCTGTTTACAATGAGCAGTTCTTC.

This clone was recorded a few times. This sequence joins TRBV5-1 and TRBJ1-1, with unresolved D. This CDR3 has 14 amino acids. Germline assignment: CDR1 SGHRS and CDR2 YFSETQ. The V and J ends lost 4 bases and 1 base respectively, with 11 bases between them. CDR3: CASSPSVGNTEAFF. Here the CDR3 DNA reads TGCGCCAGCAGCCCGTCGGTTGGGAACACTGAAGCTTTCTTT.

V gene TRBV6-5 combines with J gene TRBJ2-7; D might be TRBD1 (6 bases). V shed 5 bases and J shed 1 base, with 12 bases lying between them. This CDR3 comprises 14 residues. In germline, CDR1 is MNHEY, CDR2 SVGAGI. The CDR3 is CASSPGQISYEQYF. In DNA form, the CDR3 reads TGTGCCAGCAGTCCCGGACAGATATCCTACGAGCAGTACTTC.

This clone is a singleton in its sample. The CDR3 sequence is CASSTIGAPAEKLFF. CDR3 sequence (DNA): TGCGCCAGCAGCACAATAGGGGCCCCGGCTGAAAAACTGTTTTTT. The chain is built from TRBV5-1 and TRBJ1-4; D is possibly TRBD1 (5 bases). From germline, CDR1 is SGHRS and CDR2 YFSETQ. Deletions cut 4 bases from V and 7 bases from J, with 17 bases between. This CDR3 is built from 15 residues.

The CDR3 bases are TGTGCCAGCAGCCCCGCAGGGGATAATTCACCCCTCCACTTT. Amino acid sequence: CASSPAGDNSPLHF. The rearrangement uses TRBV7-9 and TRBJ1-6; TRBD1 is a possible D gene (6 bases). The CDR3 extends over 14 amino acids. The V gene lost 5 bases and the J gene lost 5 bases, with 10 bases spanning the gap. CDR1 and CDR2 from the germline V gene are SEHNR and FQNEAQ (reference sequence). The variable domain in full, with the rest retrieved from reference TRBV7-9 and TRBJ1-6, is DTGVSQNPRHKITKRGQNVTFRCDPISEHNRLYWYRQTLGQGPEFLTYFQNEAQLEKSRLLSDRFSAERPKGSFSTLEIQRTEQGDSAMYLCASSPAGDNSPLHFGNGTRLTVT.

The V call is TRBV27, the J call TRBJ1-4; tentative D call: TRBD1 (6 bases). Trimming pared 10 bases from V and 2 bases from J, leaving 11 bases between. CDR1 MNHEY and CDR2 SMNVEV come from the germline V gene (reference sequence). The CDR3 runs to 13 residues. CDR3 amino acids: CATRTVTNEKLFF. CDR3 DNA: TGTGCCACCCGGACAGTGACTAATGAAAAACTGTTTTTT. Together with reference TRBV27 and TRBJ1-4, the CDR3 gives the full variable domain: EAQVTQNPRYLITVTGKKLTVTCSQNMNHEYMSWYRQDPGLGLRQIYYSMNVEVTDKGDVPEGYKVSRKEKRNFPLILESPSPNQTSLYFCATRTVTNEKLFFGSGTQLSVL.